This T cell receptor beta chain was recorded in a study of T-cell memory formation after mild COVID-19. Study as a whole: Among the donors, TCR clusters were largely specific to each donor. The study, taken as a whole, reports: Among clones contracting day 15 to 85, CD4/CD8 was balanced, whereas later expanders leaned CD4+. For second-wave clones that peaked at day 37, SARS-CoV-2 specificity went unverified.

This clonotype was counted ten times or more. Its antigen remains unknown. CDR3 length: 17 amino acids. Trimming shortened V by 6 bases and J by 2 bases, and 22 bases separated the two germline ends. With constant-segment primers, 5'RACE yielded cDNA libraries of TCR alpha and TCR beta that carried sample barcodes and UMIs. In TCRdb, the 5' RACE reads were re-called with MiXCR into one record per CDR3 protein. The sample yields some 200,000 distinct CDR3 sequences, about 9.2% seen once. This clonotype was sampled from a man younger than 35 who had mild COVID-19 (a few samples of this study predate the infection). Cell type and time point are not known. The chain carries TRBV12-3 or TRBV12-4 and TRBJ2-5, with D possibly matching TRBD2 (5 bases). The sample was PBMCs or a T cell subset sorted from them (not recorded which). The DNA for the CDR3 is TGTGCCAGCAGCCTGGGTAAATTTGGAGGTAGTCAAGAGACCCAGTACTTC. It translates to CASSLGKFGGSQETQYF.